The 15 T cell receptor beta chains reported below all come from one sample, sequenced in a study of blood T cells in healthy people across ages. PCR was performed a second time for roughly 7 to 12 cycles using a sample-barcoded 5' primer and a J-beta primer mix. TCRdb reprocessed the 5' RACE reads via MiXCR and lists one record per CDR3 protein. The sample consists of about 640,000 distinct CDR3 sequences, roughly 50% of them appearing once. Specimen: blood. All receptors derive from a man aged 60-69 years in good health.

This clonotype was picked up a small number of times. The rearrangement links TRBV20-1 to TRBJ2-7; 7 bases line up with TRBD2. V shed 6 bases and J 5 bases; nucleotides not matched to a gene: 10. The germline V gene has CDR1 DFQATT and CDR2 SNEGSKA (reference sequence). The CDR3 is made up of 13 amino acids. In DNA, the CDR3 is TGCAGTGCCCCGGGGGGAGGGGTGGACGAGCAGTACTTC. This encodes CSAPGGGVDEQYF.

The V gene is TRBV19, the J gene TRBJ2-7; 7 bases are a match to TRBD2. This CDR3 has 15 residues. J lost 3 bases, V lost 4 bases, and 9 bases had no gene match. Germline CDR1 and CDR2: LNHDA and SQIVND (reference sequence). The CDR3 DNA reads TGTGCCAGTAGTACTAGTGGGGAGGGGAGCTACGAGCAGTACTTC. Encoded protein: CASSTSGEGSYEQYF. Complete variable domain (other parts from reference TRBV19 and TRBJ2-7): DGGITQSPKYLFRKEGQNVTLSCEQNLNHDAMYWYRQDPGQGLRLIYYSQIVNDFQKGDIAEGYSVSREKKESFPLTVTSAQKNPTAFYLCASSTSGEGSYEQYFGPGTRLTVT.

The chain recombines TRBV4-1 with TRBJ2-1; 12 bases line up with TRBD2. Germline V lookup: CDR1 MGHRA, CDR2 YSYEKL. V lost 2 bases to trimming and J lost 2 bases; unmatched junction nucleotides: 4. The CDR3 sequence is 17 residues long. The CDR3 reads CASSQSGLAGPYNEQFF. Written as DNA, the CDR3 is TGCGCCAGCAGCCAATCTGGACTAGCGGGGCCCTACAATGAGCAGTTCTTC.

The V and J genes are TRBV5-1 and TRBJ1-1, with 9 bases identical to TRBD1. This CDR3 contains 17 residues. Trimming took 4 bases from V and 7 from J; bases not matched to a gene: 17. CDR1 and CDR2 (germline): SGHRS, YFSETQ. CDR3 loop: CASSTSGTGMESGEAFF. CDR3 in DNA: TGCGCCAGCAGCACGTCCGGGACAGGGATGGAATCGGGTGAAGCTTTCTTT. Together with reference TRBV5-1 and TRBJ1-1, the CDR3 gives the full variable domain: KAGVTQTPRYLIKTRGQQVTLSCSPISGHRSVSWYQQTPGQGLQFLFEYFSETQRNKGNFPGRFSGRQFSNSRSEMNVSTLELGDSALYLCASSTSGTGMESGEAFFGQGTRLTVV.

The chain uses TRBV10-3 and TRBJ1-1; weak D call: TRBD1 (5 bases). The CDR3 runs 17 residues. The ends were cut back, 4 bases at V and 3 bases at J, with 21 bases in the middle. The germline V gene has CDR1 ENHRY and CDR2 SYGVKD. CDR3 amino acids: CAISVSGLSLRDTEAFF. CDR3 bases: TGTGCCATCAGTGTGTCAGGGTTAAGCCTTAGGGACACTGAAGCTTTCTTT.

This clonotype was observed a handful of times. This chain connects TRBV2 to TRBJ1-2; 10 nucleotides align to TRBD1. Germline V gene sequence: CDR1 SNHLY, CDR2 FYNNEI. The CDR3 consists of 13 residues. V shed 7 bases, J shed 2 bases, and the junction held 1 base outside the gene matches. The CDR3 sequence is CASTGQGNYGYTF. The CDR3 DNA sequence: TGTGCCAGCACGGGACAGGGGAACTATGGCTACACCTTC.

The V and J genes are TRBV5-1 and TRBJ2-6; 10 positions agree with TRBD1. This CDR3 contains 18 residues. The germline gives CDR1 SGHRS, CDR2 YFSETQ. V lost 3 bases to trimming and J lost 0 bases; unmatched junction nucleotides: 6. The CDR3 nucleotides are TGCGCCAGCAGCTCTCGGACAGGGGGGTTCTCTGGGGCCAACGTCCTGACTTTC. Residues: CASSSRTGGFSGANVLTF.

The chain has TRBV27 and TRBJ1-4; maybe TRBD1 (6 bases). Germline CDR1 is MNHEY and CDR2 is SMNVEV (reference sequence). The CDR3 contains 14 residues. Between the trimmed V and J ends, which lost 5 bases and 8 bases, there was a span of 15 bases. In DNA form, the CDR3 reads TGTGCCAGCAGTGGGAGGGGGGCTGGGGAAAAACTGTTTTTT. Its translation: CASSGRGAGEKLFF.

V usage is TRBV28 and J usage is TRBJ1-1; the match to TRBD1 covers 7 bases. The germline V gene has CDR1 MDHEN and CDR2 SYDVKM. The CDR3 contains 13 residues. The V gene end was trimmed by 8 bases and the J gene end by 5 bases; junction bases not matched to a gene: 8. CDR3: CASSQGGRTEAFF. The DNA for the CDR3 is TGTGCCAGCTCGCAGGGGGGGCGGACTGAAGCTTTCTTT.

This clonotype has a handful of counts. DNA of the CDR3: TGTGCCAGCAGCGACCGGGACAGGGGAGAGACCCAGTACTTC. Its protein product is CASSDRDRGETQYF. The rearrangement links TRBV5-8 to TRBJ2-4; TRBD1 matches at 10 bases. The DNA matches TRBJ2-5 better at its end, which makes the J call doubtful. CDR1 is SGHTS and CDR2 is YDEGEE in the germline V gene. The CDR3 has 14 residues.

This clonotype was picked up one time. The CDR3 DNA reads as TGCGCCAGCAGAGACACAGGGAACACCGGGGAGCTGTTTTTT. Translated: CASRDTGNTGELFF. This chain connects TRBV5-1 to TRBJ2-2, with D possibly TRBD1 on 5 matching bases. Trimming left V 5 bases short and J 1 base short, with 9 bases between. From germline, CDR1 is SGHRS and CDR2 YFSETQ. CDR3 length: 14 amino acids.

V and J are TRBV4-2 and TRBJ2-1; D unresolved. The CDR3 contains 15 residues. The germline V gene has CDR1 LGHNA and CDR2 YNFKEQ. Trimming took off 3 bases at V and 3 bases at J, with 12 bases between the two ends. CDR3 amino acids: CASSQVVRDYNEQFF. The CDR3 region has the DNA TGTGCCAGCAGCCAGGTGGTACGCGACTACAATGAGCAGTTCTTC.

The rearrangement links TRBV12-3 or TRBV12-4 to TRBJ2-1; D gene ambiguous. The CDR3 is made up of 10 amino acids. With 7 bases removed from V and 8 bases from J, the gap between germline ends came to 6 bases. The CDR3: CASNRDEQFF. The DNA for the CDR3 is TGTGCCAGCAACCGGGATGAGCAGTTCTTC.

The chain combines TRBV2 with TRBJ2-7; D call uncertain. The CDR3 spans 14 residues. Trimming removed 7 bases at V and 0 bases at J, with 13 bases between. Per the germline V gene, CDR1 is SNHLY and CDR2 is FYNNEI. The CDR3 loop reads CASTPGQTSYEQYF. For the CDR3, the DNA is TGTGCCAGCACTCCTGGGCAGACCTCCTACGAGCAGTACTTC. Based on the CDR3 plus reference TRBV2 and TRBJ2-7, the full variable domain is EPEVTQTPSHQVTQMGQEVILRCVPISNHLYFYWYRQILGQKVEFLVSFYNNEISEKSEIFDDQFSVERPDGSNFTLKIRSTKLEDSAMYFCASTPGQTSYEQYFGPGTRLTVT.

A remark on this clonotype: A read error may produce the germline difference seen at one junction end. The chain combines TRBV5-1 with TRBJ2-5, with no clear D. Germline V gene sequence: CDR1 SGHRS, CDR2 YFSETQ. This CDR3 is built from 16 residues. CDR3: CVSSLTPGQPQETQYF. The CDR3 DNA reads as TGCGTCAGCAGCTTAACTCCGGGCCAGCCACAAGAGACCCAGTACTTC.